This entry lists 9 T cell receptor beta chains sequenced from one sample in a study of T cell responses to AZD1222 COVID-19 vaccine. Sequencing used immunoSEQ multiplex PCR; TCRdb keeps in-frame clones, though not all of them. The sample yields approximately 82,000 clones, 90% to 95% seen once. The sample consisted of peripheral blood, taken on day 0 of AZD1222 vaccination. Receptor source: an adult in good health.

The chain combines TRBV27 with TRBJ2-7; no firm D call. V was clipped by 0 bases and J by 4 bases, with 10 bases between them. This CDR3 is built from 14 residues. Germline CDR1 reads MNHEY; CDR2 reads SMNVEV (reference sequence). In DNA, the CDR3 is TGTGCCAGCAGTTTATCGCACGGATGGTACGAGCAGTACTTC. Residues: CASSLSHGWYEQYF.

The chain joins TRBV6-5 to TRBJ1-6; D remains unclear. This CDR3 spans 12 amino acids. The germline V gene has CDR1 MNHEY and CDR2 SVGAGI. V dropped 6 bases and J dropped 7 bases, with 7 bases sitting between them. The CDR3 region is CASRVRNSPLHF. Here the CDR3 DNA reads TGTGCCAGCAGGGTGAGAAATTCACCCCTCCACTTT.

The genes are TRBV28 and TRBJ1-5; D gene uncertain. This CDR3 region has 12 residues. Germline lookup yields CDR1 MDHEN and CDR2 SYDVKM. The germline V and J ends were trimmed by 5 bases and 4 bases, with 6 bases remaining between them. DNA of the CDR3: TGTGCCAGCAGTGAAGGGAATCAGCCCCAGCATTTT. Its protein is CASSEGNQPQHF.

The chain recombines TRBV6-6 with TRBJ1-1, with D possibly TRBD1 on 5 matching bases. CDR1 and CDR2 from the germline V gene are MNHNY and SVGAGI (reference sequence). V lost 6 bases, J lost 3 bases, and 14 bases lay in between. The CDR3 loop spans 14 amino acids. CDR3: CASRGLGWDTEAFF. The CDR3 DNA reads as TGTGCCAGCAGGGGGCTGGGATGGGACACTGAAGCTTTCTTT.

This chain uses TRBV6-2 or TRBV6-3 with TRBJ2-5; tentatively, D is TRBD1 (6 bases). CDR1 and CDR2 from the germline V gene are MNHEY and SVGEGT. V lost 6 bases, J lost 3 bases, and 8 bases lay in between. The CDR3 spans 12 residues. CDR3 loop: CASSRTEETQYF. CDR3 coding DNA: TGTGCCAGCAGCCGGACAGAAGAGACCCAGTACTTC.

This clone appeared a single time. The chain couples TRBV9 to TRBJ1-1, with D uncertain. V gave up 0 bases and J gave up 1 base, with 4 bases separating them. Germline assignment: CDR1 SGDLS and CDR2 YYNGEE. The CDR3 contains 13 residues. CDR3 in DNA: TGTGCCAGCAGCGTAGCTTCGAACACTGAAGCTTTCTTT. Its protein is CASSVASNTEAFF.

The chain couples TRBV4-3 to TRBJ2-1; TRBD1 aligns across 10 bases. Germline CDR1 reads LGHNA; CDR2 reads YSLEER. The CDR3 extends over 19 amino acids. J lost 3 bases, V lost 2 bases, and 13 bases had no gene match. In nucleotides, the CDR3 is TGCGCCAGCAGCCAACCCCCCCCGAGACAGGGGGCCAACTACAATGAGCAGTTCTTC. Encoded protein: CASSQPPPRQGANYNEQFF.

The chain is built from TRBV11-2 and TRBJ2-2; TRBD2 matches 8 bases. Germline loops: CDR1 SGHAT, CDR2 FQNNGV. The CDR3 loop spans 15 amino acids. V was clipped by 3 bases and J by 5 bases; unmatched bases: 5. DNA for the CDR3: TGTGCCAGCAGCTTTAGCGGGGCAGGGACCGGGGAGCTGTTTTTT. Translation: CASSFSGAGTGELFF.

The rearrangement uses TRBV5-1 and TRBJ2-1; the match to TRBD2 covers 8 bases. V lost 4 bases and J lost 3; bases outside the gene matches: 6. Per germline, CDR1 SGHRS and CDR2 YFSETQ. This CDR3 region has 15 residues. DNA of the CDR3: TGCGCCAGCAGCCTCACTAGCGGAGGCTACAATGAGCAGTTCTTC. Amino acid sequence: CASSLTSGGYNEQFF.